This TCR beta chain was identified in a study of shared clonotypes between healthy human individuals (dated by TCRdb to the early 2020s). Turning to the overall study: The cohort comprised two women and three men aged 18 to 49 years. For each donor, CD4 naive and CD4 memory were each given three plates, CD8 naive was given two plates, and CD8 memory was given one plate. To estimate repertoire size and how much clonotype sharing occurs between individuals, the study deeply sequenced the blood TCR repertoires of roughly 5 healthy adults. Different laboratories and diverse techniques were used to prepare libraries and sequence TCR repertoires, to increase sequencing depth and limit assay-specific biases. Between about 0.94 and 10 billion PBMCs per donor were obtained by leukapheresis.

Healthy HIV-negative adults with no recently reported acute infections or vaccinations were included as donors. All donors were Caucasian adults living in Nashville, Tennessee, USA. CD8 memory samples combined magnetically selected CD45RO+ cells with CCR7-negative CD45RA+ effector memory (TemRA) cells. Blood was collected by leukapheresis, and PBMCs were isolated by Ficoll-Histopaque density gradient centrifugation and then cryopreserved in liquid nitrogen vapor phase. Analytical flow cytometry was used to check the purity and quantity of each magnetically sorted T cell population. Genomic DNA was isolated from each sorted fraction and quantified by UV absorbance on a Nanodrop 2000c. As regards this clone: Its antigen has not been determined. Per-nucleotide qualities are absent, and no much larger clonotype sits a single base away.

V is reduced by 8 bases and J by 0 bases, leaving a spacing of 20 bases between them. CDR1 WSHSY and CDR2 SAAADI were looked up in the germline V gene. There are 16 amino acids in the CDR3, from cysteine to phenylalanine inclusive. Solely the CDR3 DNA is kept, with 48 bases framed from the first base. General study outcomes and caveats: Across a handful of donors, approximately 5% of naive CD4, over 3% of naive CD8, 2% to 2.5% of memory CD4, and roughly 0.41% of memory CD8 clonotypes were shared. Because the study included only a small number of donors, the genetic and exposure-history diversity represented was limited. Larger estimated clonotype richness was generally found for naive subsets than for memory subsets. Compared with non-shared clonotypes, the clonotypes found in all four sorted-subset donors had higher generation probabilities. Even with the large sequencing depth, rarefaction of the sorted-subset datasets indicated that sequencing was incomplete. Pairwise subsampling led to the expectation that sequencing depth would affect the degree of clonotype sharing among donors. Only blood was sampled, and tissue TCR repertoires likely differ from those in blood.

TCR CDR3 regions were amplified from genomic DNA by multiplex PCR using the deep immunoSEQ assay. Extracted genomic DNA from each cell subset was spread evenly across all wells of several immunoSEQ 96-well plates, with each plate serving as a replicate. For sorted subsets, about 210 ng of genomic DNA, equivalent to 25,000 to 35,000 T cell genomes, went into each replicate PCR. Purified libraries were quantified with a Qubit 3.0 fluorometer, sized on a Bioanalyzer 2100, and re-quantified with the KAPA Library Quantification kit. Every immunoSEQ 96-well plate was sequenced on a dedicated single-read 150-cycle Illumina NextSeq 550 flow cell. As for the authors' bioinformatics: Because only junctional sequences without quality scores were contained in the immunoSEQ output, filtering matching that applied to full-length reads could not be performed. To assign V/J genes and CDR3, sequences were annotated using PyIR, a Python wrapper for IgBLAST v1.9, with IMGT germline references. Any read was removed if the V/J assignment was weak (E-value above 1e-6), the CDR3 was missing, or the read contained stop codons, out-of-frame junctions, or ambiguous translated residues. V3J clonotypes were defined as sequences sharing the same inferred V gene, J gene, and CDR3 amino acid sequence. Percentage overlap between repertoires was calculated by dividing the number of shared unique clonotypes by the size of the smaller repertoire. Repertoire richness was assessed with RTK rarefaction, the Chao1 estimator, and Recon v2.1 estimates of unobserved clonotypes. For all TCRbeta clonotypes obtained by the gDNA method from several donors, generation probabilities were computed with OLGA. In its TCRdb copy, this immuneACCESS table keeps in-frame sequences only and misses some clones. Where compared with another copy, unresolved V genes explain less than half of these, and the others have no known cause. That table gives V, J and clone size, and the DNA gave D and trimming. Within this sample are about 92,000 clones, with about 70% of them counted one time only. Roughly 52% of the sample is taken by the ten largest.

The sequence is built from TRBV10-2 and TRBJ2-7; D gene: possibly TRBD2, on 6 matching bases. The sequenced sample consisted of memory CD8+ T cells sorted from blood. The sample's cell subset or site label, decoded: CD45RO+ cells pooled with CCR7-negative TemRA cells. This clonotype originated in a man aged 30 to 45 in good health. In nucleotide form, the sequence is TGCGCCAGCGGTGCGGGACCCCCCCGGGGCTCCTACGAGCAGTACTTC. The resulting protein is CASGAGPPRGSYEQYF.